These T cell receptor beta chains were read from a single sample in a study of CD8 T cells in Susac syndrome. TCRdb recomputed calls from the immunoSEQ multiplex PCR reads with MiXCR, one row per CDR3 protein. The table has 150,000 to 200,000 distinct CDR3 sequences, 90% to 95% seen once. The sequenced sample consisted of CD4+ T cells from PBMCs. The source of these receptors is a human donor in good health. The CDR3 runs from the conserved cysteine through the conserved F or W. The order of the fields is V gene, J gene, clone size, D gene, CDR3 length, CDR3 protein, CDR3 DNA. A D gene is named only where the DNA matches it firmly. The listing skips clone size in some rows; elsewhere it reads once, few, many or a size class.

V: TRBV6-2/TRBV6-3; J: TRBJ2-1; size: .; D: .; length: 14; CDR3: CASTFDGSYNEQFF; DNA: TGTGCCAGCACCTTCGACGGGTCCTACAATGAGCAGTTCTTC
V: TRBV19; J: TRBJ1-5; size: few; D: .; length: 13; CDR3: CASSGTGNQPQHF; DNA: TGTGCCAGTAGTGGCACAGGCAATCAGCCCCAGCATTTT
V: TRBV19; J: TRBJ1-2; size: .; D: .; length: 15; CDR3: CASIPEAGLPRGYTF; DNA: TGTGCCAGTATCCCTGAAGCGGGGTTACCTCGGGGCTACACCTTC
V: TRBV5-4; J: TRBJ2-1; size: .; D: .; length: 15; CDR3: CASSPRPGSRNEQFF; DNA: TGTGCCAGCAGCCCCCGACCGGGGTCCCGCAATGAGCAGTTCTTC
V: TRBV20-1; J: TRBJ1-1; size: .; D: TRBD1; length: 16; CDR3: CSARDGGQGMNTEAFF; DNA: TGCAGTGCTAGAGATGGGGGACAGGGGATGAACACTGAAGCTTTCTTT
V: TRBV29-1; J: TRBJ1-5; size: .; D: .; length: 13; CDR3: CSVEVNSNQPQHF; DNA: TGCAGCGTTGAGGTTAATAGCAATCAGCCCCAGCATTTT
V: TRBV5-1; J: TRBJ2-3; size: .; D: TRBD2; length: 16; CDR3: CASSPDGGYSTDTQYF; DNA: TGCGCCAGCAGCCCTGACGGGGGGTATAGCACAGATACGCAGTATTTT
V: TRBV6-1; J: TRBJ2-7; size: .; D: TRBD2; length: 16; CDR3: CASSKQAGDSSYEQYF; DNA: TGTGCCAGCAGCAAGCAGGCGGGAGATAGCTCCTACGAGCAGTACTTC
V: TRBV3-1; J: TRBJ2-1; size: .; D: .; length: 15; CDR3: CASSQTAAEHNEQFF; DNA: TGTGCCAGCAGCCAAACCGCAGCGGAGCACAATGAGCAGTTCTTC
V: TRBV30; J: TRBJ2-1; size: .; D: TRBD2; length: 15; CDR3: CAWSALAGSYNEQFF; DNA: TGTGCCTGGAGTGCTTTAGCGGGATCCTACAATGAGCAGTTCTTC
V: TRBV5-1; J: TRBJ2-5; size: .; D: .; length: 15; CDR3: CASSLRDGYQETQYF; DNA: TGCGCCAGCAGCTTGCGCGACGGGTACCAAGAGACCCAGTACTTC
V: TRBV5-6; J: TRBJ1-2; size: .; D: .; length: 15; CDR3: CASKPAWQVNYGYTF; DNA: TGTGCCAGCAAACCCGCCTGGCAGGTTAACTATGGCTACACCTTC
V: TRBV4-3; J: TRBJ2-7; size: .; D: .; length: 15; CDR3: CASSQILDGNYEQYF; DNA: TGCGCCAGCAGCCAAATACTGGACGGAAACTACGAGCAGTACTTC
V: TRBV28; J: TRBJ1-2; size: .; D: TRBD1; length: 13; CDR3: CASAVGQGYGYTF; DNA: TGTGCCTCCGCGGTCGGACAGGGGTATGGCTACACCTTC
V: TRBV24-1; J: TRBJ2-5; size: .; D: .; length: 14; CDR3: CATSDLSHQETQYF; DNA: TGTGCCACCAGTGATTTGTCCCATCAAGAGACCCAGTACTTC
V: TRBV29-1; J: TRBJ2-3; size: once; D: TRBD1; length: 14; CDR3: CSVRDSGFTDTQYF; DNA: TGCAGCGTTAGGGACAGTGGGTTCACAGATACGCAGTATTTT
V: TRBV28; J: TRBJ1-1; size: .; D: .; length: 11; CDR3: CASSYRLEAFF; DNA: TGTGCCAGCAGTTACCGACTAGAAGCTTTCTTT